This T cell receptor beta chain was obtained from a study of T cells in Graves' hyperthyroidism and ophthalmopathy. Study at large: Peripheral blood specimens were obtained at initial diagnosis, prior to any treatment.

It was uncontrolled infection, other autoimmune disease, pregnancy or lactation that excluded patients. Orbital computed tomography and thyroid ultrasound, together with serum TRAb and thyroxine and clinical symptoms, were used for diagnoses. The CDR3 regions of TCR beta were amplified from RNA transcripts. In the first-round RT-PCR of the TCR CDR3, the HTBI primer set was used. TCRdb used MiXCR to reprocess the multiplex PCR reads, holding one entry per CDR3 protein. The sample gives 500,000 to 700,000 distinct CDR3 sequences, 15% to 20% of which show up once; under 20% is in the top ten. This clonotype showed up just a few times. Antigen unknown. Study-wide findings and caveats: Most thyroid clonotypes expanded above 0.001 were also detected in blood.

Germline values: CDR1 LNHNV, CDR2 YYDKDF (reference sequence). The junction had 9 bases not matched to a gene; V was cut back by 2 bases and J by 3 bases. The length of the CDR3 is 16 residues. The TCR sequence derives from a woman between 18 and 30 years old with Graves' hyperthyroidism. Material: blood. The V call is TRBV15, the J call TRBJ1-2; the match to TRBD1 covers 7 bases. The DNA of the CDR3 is TGTGCCACCAGCAGACGAACGACAGGGTGGGACTATGGCTACACCTTC. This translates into CATSRRTTGWDYGYTF.